A selection of T cell receptor beta chains follows, all from one sample in a study of shared clonotypes between healthy human individuals. Clones were read by immunoSEQ multiplex PCR, and TCRdb kept only the in-frame ones, dropping some. The table lists roughly 2.6 million clones, 85% to 95% of them singletons. Material: naive CD4+ T cells sorted from blood. These TCRs come from a man younger than 35 in good health. Both conserved end residues are part of each CDR3. D genes are given only for firm matches. A clone size is listed for some rows: how often the clone was seen (once, few, many), or a class if it is expanded.

size	J	D	V	CDR3	DNA
NA	TRBJ2-1	TRBD2	TRBV4-3	CASSQSLSILAGGLNEQFF	TGCGCCAGCAGCCAATCTCTATCCATCCTAGCGGGAGGGCTAAATGAGCAGTTCTTC
NA	TRBJ1-2	TRBD1	TRBV18	CASSHRGSGYTF	TGTGCCAGCTCACACAGGGGAAGTGGCTACACCTTC
NA	TRBJ1-2	NA	TRBV21-1	CASSNQEEAYGYTF	TGTGCCAGCAGCAACCAGGAAGAGGCCTATGGCTACACCTTC
NA	TRBJ2-7	TRBD1	TRBV7-6	CASSPGTGGFVEQYF	TGTGCCAGCAGCCCCGGGACAGGGGGATTCGTAGAGCAGTACTTC
NA	TRBJ2-4	NA	TRBV14	CASSQDRSIQYF	TGTGCCAGCAGCCAAGATCGGTCCATTCAGTACTTC
NA	TRBJ2-1	NA	TRBV9	CASSVDGRNSYNEQFF	TGTGCCAGCAGCGTAGACGGCAGGAATTCCTACAATGAGCAGTTCTTC
NA	TRBJ2-3	NA	TRBV5-6	CASSLFGTSGTDTQYF	TGTGCCAGCAGCTTGTTCGGGACTTCAGGCACAGATACGCAGTATTTT
NA	TRBJ2-5	TRBD1	TRBV2	CAGGGQGLGETQYF	TGTGCCGGTGGAGGACAGGGGTTGGGAGAGACCCAGTACTTC
NA	TRBJ1-2	NA	TRBV19	CASSPSGANYGYTF	TGTGCCAGTTCCCCTTCAGGAGCTAACTATGGCTACACCTTC
NA	TRBJ2-7	TRBD1	TRBV5-1	CASSLGQGATYEQYF	TGCGCCAGCAGCTTGGGGCAGGGGGCTACCTACGAGCAGTACTTC
once	TRBJ2-3	TRBD1	TRBV5-4	CASSLRPGTGMLVNTQYF	TGTGCCAGCAGCTTAAGGCCGGGGACAGGGATGTTAGTAAATACGCAGTATTTT
NA	TRBJ2-7	TRBD1	TRBV30	CAVSTGTGYDEQYF	TGTGCCGTAAGCACCGGGACAGGTTACGACGAGCAGTACTTC
NA	TRBJ2-2	NA	TRBV4-1	CASSQDSGLNTGELFF	TGCGCCAGCAGCCAAGATAGCGGACTGAACACCGGGGAGCTGTTTTTT
once	TRBJ1-2	TRBD1	TRBV9	CASSLPNRGGRENYGYTF	TGTGCCAGCAGCCTCCCGAACAGGGGCGGTCGTGAGAACTATGGCTACACCTTC
NA	TRBJ1-6	NA	TRBV4-1	CASSQSQVSPLHF	TGCGCCAGCAGCCAGTCGCAAGTATCACCCCTCCACTTT
NA	TRBJ2-7	NA	TRBV10-2	CASVDLDKGPPYEQYF	TGCGCCAGCGTGGACTTGGATAAGGGACCCCCCTACGAGCAGTACTTC
NA	TRBJ2-7	NA	TRBV10-3	CAAFSGTGYEQYF	TGTGCCGCCTTCTCCGGGACGGGTTACGAGCAGTACTTC
NA	TRBJ2-1	TRBD2	TRBV4-3	CASSQEPTSGAREQFF	TGCGCCAGCAGCCAAGAGCCGACTAGCGGGGCCCGTGAGCAGTTCTTC
NA	TRBJ1-6	TRBD1	TRBV6-6	CASRGDSYNSPLHF	TGTGCCAGCAGGGGGGACAGTTATAATTCACCCCTCCACTTT
NA	TRBJ2-6	TRBD1	TRBV10-3	CAISRTGDGANVLTF	TGTGCCATCAGCCGGACAGGGGATGGGGCCAACGTCCTGACTTTC
NA	TRBJ2-7	NA	TRBV10-3	CAISESNYEQYF	TGTGCCATCAGTGAGTCCAACTACGAGCAGTACTTC
once	TRBJ1-1	NA	TRBV11-2	CASSLGVGGTEAFF	TGTGCCAGCAGCTTAGGAGTCGGGGGGACTGAAGCTTTCTTT
NA	TRBJ2-1	NA	TRBV6-6	CASSYSGARYNEQFF	TGTGCCAGCAGTTACTCGGGGGCGCGCTACAATGAGCAGTTCTTC
NA	TRBJ1-1	NA	TRBV5-5	CASSQGQQNTEAFF	TGTGCCAGCAGCCAGGGGCAGCAGAACACTGAAGCTTTCTTT
NA	TRBJ1-1	TRBD1	TRBV5-1	CASSQDRAGGTEAFF	TGCGCCAGCAGCCAGGACAGGGCCGGCGGTACTGAAGCTTTCTTT
once	TRBJ2-5	NA	TRBV10-3	CAISESVGDETQYF	TGTGCCATCAGTGAGTCGGTCGGAGATGAGACCCAGTACTTC
NA	TRBJ2-7	TRBD1	TRBV5-1	CASSKTGGFSSYEQYF	TGCGCCAGCAGCAAGACAGGGGGCTTTAGCTCCTACGAGCAGTACTTC
NA	TRBJ2-2	NA	TRBV7-2	CASSLEGAGAGELFF	TGTGCCAGCAGCTTAGAGGGCGCAGGTGCCGGGGAGCTGTTTTTT
NA	TRBJ1-2	TRBD1	TRBV2	CATIETGEVYGYTF	TGTGCCACAATAGAAACAGGGGAGGTATATGGCTACACCTTC
NA	TRBJ2-7	NA	TRBV5-4	CASSQPDTSYEQYF	TGTGCCAGCAGCCAACCGGACACTTCCTACGAGCAGTACTTC
NA	TRBJ1-2	NA	TRBV6-1	CASLVYGYTF	TGTGCCAGTCTGGTCTATGGCTACACCTTC
once	TRBJ1-6	NA	TRBV7-2	CAIALFRDTENSPLHF	TGTGCCATCGCTCTCTTCCGGGACACGGAAAATTCACCCCTCCACTTT
NA	TRBJ2-7	NA	TRBV6-5	CASSSLNYEQYF	TGTGCCAGCAGCTCCCTCAACTACGAGCAGTACTTC
few	TRBJ1-1	NA	TRBV5-1	CASSFQGLNTEAFF	TGCGCCAGCAGCTTTCAAGGGCTGAACACTGAAGCTTTCTTT
NA	TRBJ2-4	NA	TRBV11-2	CASSFDGGGSKNIQYF	TGTGCCAGCAGCTTTGACGGGGGCGGGTCCAAAAACATTCAGTACTTC
once	TRBJ2-7	NA	TRBV27	CASSLQQGREHEQYF	TGTGCCAGCAGTTTACAACAGGGAAGGGAGCACGAGCAGTACTTC
NA	TRBJ1-1	NA	TRBV29-1	CSVGYGNTEAFF	TGCAGCGTTGGGTACGGGAACACTGAAGCTTTCTTT
once	TRBJ2-7	NA	TRBV5-6	CASSWGPYEQYF	TGTGCCAGCAGCTGGGGACCCTACGAGCAGTACTTC
NA	TRBJ2-1	TRBD1	TRBV30	CAWDRGYNEQFF	TGTGCCTGGGACAGGGGGTACAATGAGCAGTTCTTC
NA	TRBJ2-6	NA	TRBV18	CASSPPLGAAPSGANVLTF	TGTGCCAGCTCACCACCTTTGGGGGCCGCTCCCTCTGGGGCCAACGTCCTGACTTTC
NA	TRBJ1-2	TRBD1	TRBV19	CASSMTTGNYGYTF	TGTGCCAGTAGTATGACGACAGGGAACTATGGCTACACCTTC
NA	TRBJ1-2	NA	TRBV7-2	CASSLDTGPYTF	TGTGCCAGCAGCTTAGACACGGGACCCTACACCTTC
NA	TRBJ1-2	NA	TRBV29-1	CSVVGQGKGHGYTF	TGCAGCGTTGTGGGGCAGGGTAAAGGTCACGGCTACACCTTC
NA	TRBJ2-1	NA	TRBV9	CASSVDISGPGRDEQFF	TGTGCCAGCAGCGTAGACATTAGTGGGCCTGGAAGGGATGAGCAGTTCTTC
NA	TRBJ2-1	NA	TRBV4-1	CASSQDSPGAYNEQFF	TGCGCCAGCAGCCAAGATAGTCCGGGGGCCTACAATGAGCAGTTCTTC
NA	TRBJ2-2	NA	TRBV4-3	CASSQEGGRKSSGELFF	TGCGCCAGCAGCCAAGAGGGGGGGCGGAAATCAAGCGGGGAGCTGTTTTTT
once	TRBJ2-1	NA	TRBV5-4	CASSLVGEEQFF	TGTGCCAGCAGCTTGGTGGGCGAAGAGCAGTTCTTC
NA	TRBJ2-2	NA	TRBV5-1	CASSQPTEITGELFF	TGCGCCAGCAGTCAACCGACAGAAATCACCGGGGAGCTGTTTTTT
NA	TRBJ1-2	NA	TRBV5-6	CATGRGDTNYGYTF	TGTGCCACCGGGAGGGGGGACACTAACTATGGCTACACCTTC
NA	TRBJ1-5	TRBD1	TRBV6-5	CASRRTGLQPQHF	TGTGCCAGCAGACGGACAGGGCTTCAGCCCCAGCATTTT
NA	TRBJ1-4	NA	TRBV14	CASSQIATNEKLFF	TGTGCCAGCAGCCAGATAGCAACTAATGAAAAACTGTTTTTT
NA	TRBJ2-7	NA	TRBV18	CASSPGVGLLSYEQYF	TGTGCCAGCTCACCAGGCGTCGGACTCCTCTCCTACGAGCAGTACTTC
NA	TRBJ1-2	NA	TRBV5-1	CASSLAPEGLGGYTF	TGCGCCAGCAGCTTGGCCCCCGAGGGGCTCGGGGGCTACACCTTC
NA	TRBJ1-4	TRBD1	TRBV5-1	CASSSQGEEKLFF	TGCGCCAGCAGCTCCCAGGGGGAGGAAAAACTGTTTTTT
NA	TRBJ2-7	TRBD1	TRBV30	CAWSSGQVQQYF	TGTGCCTGGAGTAGTGGACAGGTTCAGCAGTACTTC
NA	TRBJ1-2	NA	TRBV28	CASSHNSEDYGYTF	TGTGCCAGCAGCCACAACTCCGAGGACTATGGCTACACCTTC
NA	TRBJ1-2	NA	TRBV9	CASSVAVNYGYTF	TGTGCCAGCAGCGTAGCTGTGAACTATGGCTACACCTTC